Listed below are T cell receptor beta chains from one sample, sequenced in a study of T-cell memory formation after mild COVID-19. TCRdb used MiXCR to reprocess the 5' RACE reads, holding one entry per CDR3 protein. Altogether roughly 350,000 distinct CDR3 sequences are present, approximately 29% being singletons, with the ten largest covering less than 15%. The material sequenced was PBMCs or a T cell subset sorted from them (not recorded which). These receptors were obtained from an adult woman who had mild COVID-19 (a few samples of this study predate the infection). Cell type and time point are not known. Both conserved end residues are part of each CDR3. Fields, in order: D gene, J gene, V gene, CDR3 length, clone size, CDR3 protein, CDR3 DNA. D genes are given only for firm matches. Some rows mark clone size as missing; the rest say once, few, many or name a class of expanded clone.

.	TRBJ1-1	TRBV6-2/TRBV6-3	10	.	CASSSGEAFF	TGTGCCAGCAGCTCCGGGGAAGCTTTCTTT
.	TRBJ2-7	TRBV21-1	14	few	CASSKWGQGSEQYF	.
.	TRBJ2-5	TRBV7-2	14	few	CASSPAGAAETQYF	TGTGCCAGCAGCCCCGCAGGGGCAGCGGAGACCCAGTACTTC
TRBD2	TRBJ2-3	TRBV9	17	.	CASSPLPRSGGLDTQYF	TGTGCCAGCAGCCCCCTACCGAGGAGCGGGGGTTTAGATACGCAGTATTTT
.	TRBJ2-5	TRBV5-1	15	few	CASSLVAGDGETQYF	TGCGCCAGCAGCTTGGTCGCCGGGGATGGGGAGACCCAGTACTTC
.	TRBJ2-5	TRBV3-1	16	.	CASSQEGDSAYGTQYF	TGTGCCAGCAGCCAAGAAGGGGACTCGGCATATGGGACCCAGTACTTC
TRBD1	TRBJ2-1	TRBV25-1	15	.	CSSSDGTGPYNEQFF	TGTTCCAGCAGTGACGGGACAGGGCCTTACAATGAGCAGTTCTTC
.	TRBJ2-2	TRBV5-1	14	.	CASSPRDITGELFF	TGCGCCAGCAGCCCCCGGGACATCACCGGGGAGCTGTTTTTT
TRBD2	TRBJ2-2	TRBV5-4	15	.	CASPSLAGGSGELFF	TGTGCCAGCCCATCCCTAGCGGGGGGGTCCGGGGAGCTGTTTTTT
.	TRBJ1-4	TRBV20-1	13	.	CSARQSLNEKLFF	TGCAGTGCGAGACAGAGCTTAAATGAAAAACTGTTTTTT
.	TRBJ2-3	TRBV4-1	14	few	CASSLGPTEDTQYF	TGCGCCAGCTCGTTGGGTCCCACGGAGGATACGCAGTATTTT
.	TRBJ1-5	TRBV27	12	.	CASSLVGEPQHF	TGTGCCAGCAGTTTGGTTGGAGAGCCCCAGCATTTT
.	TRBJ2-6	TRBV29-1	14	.	CSVAQDPGANVLTF	TGCAGCGTCGCTCAGGACCCTGGGGCCAACGTCCTGACTTTC
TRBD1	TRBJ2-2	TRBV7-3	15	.	CASSSGTGGPGELFF	TGTGCCAGCAGCTCCGGGACAGGGGGTCCCGGGGAGCTGTTTTTT
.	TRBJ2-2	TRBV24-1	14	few	CATSATGNTGELFF	TGTGCCACCAGTGCGACGGGGAACACCGGGGAGCTGTTTTTT
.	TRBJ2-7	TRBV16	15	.	CASSQDGLGPLEQYF	TGTGCCAGCAGCCAGGACGGACTCGGTCCCCTCGAGCAGTACTTC
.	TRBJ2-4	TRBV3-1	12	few	CASSKGENIQYF	TGTGCCAGCAGTAAGGGCGAGAACATTCAGTACTTC
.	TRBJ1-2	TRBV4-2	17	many	CASSQEGEGSFWYGYTF	TGTGCCAGCAGCCAAGAGGGAGAGGGATCATTTTGGTATGGCTACACCTTC
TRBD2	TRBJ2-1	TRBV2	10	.	CASGRDEQFF	TGTGCCAGCGGGAGGGATGAGCAGTTCTTC
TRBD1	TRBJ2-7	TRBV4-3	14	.	CASSPTGGFYEQYF	TGCGCCAGCAGTCCGACAGGGGGCTTCTACGAGCAGTACTTC
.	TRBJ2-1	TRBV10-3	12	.	CAISIFDNEQFF	TGTGCCATCAGTATTTTCGACAATGAGCAGTTCTTC
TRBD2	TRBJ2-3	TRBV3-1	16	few	CASSPNRLAGTDTQYF	TGTGCCAGCAGCCCCAATCGGCTAGCGGGCACAGATACGCAGTATTTT
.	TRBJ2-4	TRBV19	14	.	CASSTPADEGIQYF	TGTGCCAGTAGCACCCCCGCGGACGAGGGCATTCAGTACTTC
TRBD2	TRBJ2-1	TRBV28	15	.	CASSLILSGGNEQFF	TGTGCCAGCAGTTTGATCTTATCGGGGGGCAATGAGCAGTTCTTC
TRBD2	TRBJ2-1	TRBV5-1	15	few	CASSLVRGGLGEQFF	TGCGCCAGCAGCTTGGTCCGGGGGGGCCTGGGTGAGCAGTTCTTC
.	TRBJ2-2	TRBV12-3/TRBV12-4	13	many	CASSPGGAGELFF	TGTGCCAGCAGCCCGGGCGGCGCCGGGGAGCTGTTTTTT
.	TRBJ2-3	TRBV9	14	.	CASSVDVDPDTQYF	TGTGCCAGCAGCGTAGACGTAGACCCAGATACGCAGTATTTT
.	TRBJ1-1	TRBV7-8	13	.	CASSVGLGTEAFF	TGTGCCAGCAGCGTTGGATTGGGCACTGAAGCTTTCTTT
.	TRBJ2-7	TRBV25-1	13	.	CASSESEGWEQYF	TGTGCCAGCAGTGAATCTGAGGGTTGGGAGCAGTACTTC
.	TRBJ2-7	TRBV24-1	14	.	CATSDSSRYSRQYF	TGTGCCACCAGTGATTCCTCCCGGTACTCCCGGCAGTACTTC
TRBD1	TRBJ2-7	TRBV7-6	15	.	CASSLGGTGTYEQYF	TGTGCCAGCAGCTTAGGTGGGACAGGGACATACGAGCAGTACTTC
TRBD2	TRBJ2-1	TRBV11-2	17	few	CASLLGRLADVYNEQFF	TGTGCCAGCCTACTGGGGCGACTAGCGGATGTCTACAATGAGCAGTTCTTC
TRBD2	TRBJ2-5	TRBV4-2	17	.	CASSQGTRLASDETQYF	TGTGCCAGCAGCCAAGGGACGAGACTAGCTTCGGATGAGACCCAGTACTTC
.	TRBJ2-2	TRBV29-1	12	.	CSVERVGGELFF	TGCAGCGTTGAAAGAGTCGGCGGGGAGCTGTTTTTT
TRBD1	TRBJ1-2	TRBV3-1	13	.	CASSRGQAYGYTF	TGTGCCAGCAGCCGGGGACAGGCCTATGGCTACACCTTC
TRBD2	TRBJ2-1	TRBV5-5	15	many	CASSQLAGGFNEQFF	TGTGCCAGCAGCCAGCTAGCGGGGGGGTTCAATGAGCAGTTCTTC
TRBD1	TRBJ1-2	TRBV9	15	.	CASSTQGGGVYGYTF	TGTGCCAGCAGCACCCAGGGGGGGGGAGTCTATGGCTACACCTTC
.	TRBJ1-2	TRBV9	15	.	CASSTSLYTNYGYTF	TGTGCCAGCAGCACTAGCCTTTACACTAACTATGGCTACACCTTC
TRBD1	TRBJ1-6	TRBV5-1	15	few	CASSLASGGGSPLHF	TGCGCCAGCAGCTTGGCGTCAGGGGGTGGCTCACCCCTCCACTTT
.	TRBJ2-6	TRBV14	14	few	CASSQYSGANVLTF	TGTGCCAGCAGCCAGTACTCTGGGGCCAACGTCCTGACTTTC
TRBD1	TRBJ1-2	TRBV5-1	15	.	CASSSSGTGGNGYTF	TGCGCCAGCAGCTCCTCCGGGACAGGGGGAAATGGCTACACCTTC
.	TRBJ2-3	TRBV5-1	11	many	CASSLADTQYF	TGTGCCAGCAGCTTAGCAGATACGCAGTATTTT
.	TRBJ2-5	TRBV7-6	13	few	CASSLEYRETQYF	TGTGCCAGCAGCTTAGAATACCGAGAGACCCAGTACTTC
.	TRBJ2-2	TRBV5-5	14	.	CASSSQTIPGELFF	TGTGCCAGCAGCTCCCAAACCATCCCCGGGGAGCTGTTTTTT
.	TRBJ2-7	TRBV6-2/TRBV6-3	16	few	CASSAKRVTLSYEQYF	TGTGCCAGCAGTGCCAAGAGAGTGACCCTCTCCTACGAGCAGTACTTC
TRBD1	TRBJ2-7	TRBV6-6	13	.	CASSSGQNYEQYF	TGTGCCAGCAGTTCGGGACAGAACTACGAGCAGTACTTC
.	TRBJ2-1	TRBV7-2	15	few	CASSFPGRGINEQFF	TGTGCCAGCAGCTTCCCCGGGAGAGGGATCAATGAGCAGTTCTTC